This T cell receptor beta chain was identified in a study of shared clonotypes between healthy human individuals. Background on the study: With ages of 18 to 49, the donors were a couple of women and a few men.

Remarks on this clone: Its antigen remains unknown.

Evenly divided among several immunoSEQ plates was the genomic DNA of each subset. The authors loaded roughly 180 ng DNA, approximately 30,000 T cell genomes, into sorted-subset replicate PCRs. Only in-frame clones appear in the TCRdb table, and some are missing; sequencing was by immunoSEQ multiplex PCR. The sample contains about 1.1 million clones, 75% to 80% of which appear only once. Study findings and constraints: Relative to memory subsets, naive subsets generally showed larger estimated richness.

This TCR came from a man between 18 and 29 years old in good health. Some clones in this sample may be carry-over from other donors' samples. The material sequenced was memory CD4+ T cells from PBMCs. Subset meaning: CD45RA-negative fraction.

The CDR3 here is CASSLGWRDQNIQYF. Here the CDR3 DNA reads TGTGCCAGCAGCTTAGGCTGGCGGGATCAAAACATTCAGTACTTC. The rearrangement uses TRBV7-3 and TRBJ2-4; D perhaps matches TRBD2 (6 bases). Deletions cut 2 bases from V and 5 bases from J, with 13 bases between. The germline V gene encodes CDR1 SGHTA and CDR2 FQGTGA. CDR3 size: 15 residues.